The sequence of this T cell receptor beta chain was determined in a study of beta chain features in type 1 diabetes. General observations from the study: Naive, central memory and Treg TCRB repertoires seemed to resemble each other more closely in patients than they did in healthy donors. People with Type 1 diabetes carried modestly yet significantly shorter TCRB CDR3s in all four CD4+ subsets.

A note on this clone: Its specificity is not known.

The CDR3 sequence is 15 residues long. CDR1 and CDR2 from the germline V gene are SGHDT and YYEEEE. The germline V and J ends were trimmed by 1 base and 0 bases, with 10 bases remaining between them. What was sequenced were expressed TCRB transcripts, since all of the isolated RNA had been reverse transcribed. Clones were sequenced by immunoSEQ multiplex PCR, and TCRdb holds only the in-frame ones, with some missing. The sample carries 310,000 or so clones, around 8.5% recorded once. Input material: central memory CD4+ T cells from blood. The V and J genes are TRBV5-6 and TRBJ1-2, with D possibly matching TRBD1 (5 bases). The clonotype originates from a man aged 25 to 40 with type 1 diabetes. CDR3 bases: TGTGCCAGCAGCTTGTGGGGGTTAGCTAACTATGGCTACACCTTC. It codes for CASSLWGLANYGYTF.